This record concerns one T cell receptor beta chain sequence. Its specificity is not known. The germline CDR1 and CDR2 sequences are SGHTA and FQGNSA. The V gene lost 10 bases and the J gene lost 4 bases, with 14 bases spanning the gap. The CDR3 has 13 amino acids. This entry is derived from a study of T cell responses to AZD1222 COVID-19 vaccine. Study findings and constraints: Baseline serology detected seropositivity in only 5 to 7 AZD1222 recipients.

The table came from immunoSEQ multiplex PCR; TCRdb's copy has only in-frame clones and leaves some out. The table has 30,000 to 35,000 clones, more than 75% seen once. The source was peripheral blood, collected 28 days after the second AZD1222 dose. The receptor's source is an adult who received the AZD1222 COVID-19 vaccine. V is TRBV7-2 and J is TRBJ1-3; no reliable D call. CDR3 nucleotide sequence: TGTGCCACCTCTTCCGGAGGGGGAAACACCATATATTTT. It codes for CATSSGGGNTIYF.